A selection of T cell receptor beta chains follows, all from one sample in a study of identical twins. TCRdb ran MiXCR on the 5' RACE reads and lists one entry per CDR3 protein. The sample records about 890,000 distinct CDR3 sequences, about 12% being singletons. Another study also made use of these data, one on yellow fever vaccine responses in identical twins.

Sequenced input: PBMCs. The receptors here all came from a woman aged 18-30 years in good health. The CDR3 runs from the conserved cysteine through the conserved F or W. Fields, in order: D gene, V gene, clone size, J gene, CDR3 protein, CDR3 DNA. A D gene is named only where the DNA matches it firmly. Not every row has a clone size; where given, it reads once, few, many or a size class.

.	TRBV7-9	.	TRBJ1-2	CASSLVATGQYGYTF	TGTGCCAGCAGCTTAGTAGCTACAGGGCAGTATGGCTACACCTTC
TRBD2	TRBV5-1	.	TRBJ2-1	CASSLEAGRYNEQFF	TGCGCCAGCAGCTTGGAGGCCGGGAGGTACAATGAGCAGTTCTTC
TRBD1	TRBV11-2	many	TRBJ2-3	CASSPDRGGDTQYF	TGTGCCAGCAGCCCTGACAGGGGAGGAGATACGCAGTATTTT
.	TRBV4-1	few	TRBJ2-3	CASSRVGTGPDTQYF	TGCGCCAGCAGCCGGGTCGGCACCGGCCCAGATACGCAGTATTTT
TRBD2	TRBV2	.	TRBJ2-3	CACCFRIRTSGGSDTQYF	TGTGCCTGCTGTTTCCGTATCCGGACTAGCGGGGGCTCAGATACGCAGTATTTT
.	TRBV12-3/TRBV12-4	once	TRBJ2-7	CASSLLPRGEEAYF	TGTGCCAGCAGTTTACTACCCCGGGGCGAGGAAGCGTACTTC
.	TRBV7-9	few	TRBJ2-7	CASSLSSHEQYF	TGTGCCAGCAGCTTGTCATCCCACGAGCAGTACTTC
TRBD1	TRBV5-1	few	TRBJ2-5	CASSYGSGTGRSETQYF	TGCGCCAGCAGCTACGGATCCGGGACAGGGAGGTCGGAGACCCAGTACTTC
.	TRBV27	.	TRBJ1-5	CASSPRRGHHLSNNQPQHF	TGTGCCAGCAGTCCCAGAAGGGGACACCACCTGTCCAACAATCAGCCCCAGCATTTT
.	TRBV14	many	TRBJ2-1	CASSQVRGLFEQFF	TGTGCCAGCAGCCAAGTTCGAGGACTATTTGAGCAGTTCTTC
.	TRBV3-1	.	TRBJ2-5	CASSQDWGGGPEAETQYF	TGTGCCAGCAGCCAAGATTGGGGAGGGGGACCGGAGGCGGAGACCCAGTACTTC
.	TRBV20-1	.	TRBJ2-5	CSAAGRETQYF	TGCAGTGCCGCCGGGCGGGAGACCCAGTACTTC
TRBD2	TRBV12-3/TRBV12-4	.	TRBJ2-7	CASSTGTSVNEQYF	TGTGCCAGCAGTACCGGGACTAGCGTAAACGAGCAGTACTTC